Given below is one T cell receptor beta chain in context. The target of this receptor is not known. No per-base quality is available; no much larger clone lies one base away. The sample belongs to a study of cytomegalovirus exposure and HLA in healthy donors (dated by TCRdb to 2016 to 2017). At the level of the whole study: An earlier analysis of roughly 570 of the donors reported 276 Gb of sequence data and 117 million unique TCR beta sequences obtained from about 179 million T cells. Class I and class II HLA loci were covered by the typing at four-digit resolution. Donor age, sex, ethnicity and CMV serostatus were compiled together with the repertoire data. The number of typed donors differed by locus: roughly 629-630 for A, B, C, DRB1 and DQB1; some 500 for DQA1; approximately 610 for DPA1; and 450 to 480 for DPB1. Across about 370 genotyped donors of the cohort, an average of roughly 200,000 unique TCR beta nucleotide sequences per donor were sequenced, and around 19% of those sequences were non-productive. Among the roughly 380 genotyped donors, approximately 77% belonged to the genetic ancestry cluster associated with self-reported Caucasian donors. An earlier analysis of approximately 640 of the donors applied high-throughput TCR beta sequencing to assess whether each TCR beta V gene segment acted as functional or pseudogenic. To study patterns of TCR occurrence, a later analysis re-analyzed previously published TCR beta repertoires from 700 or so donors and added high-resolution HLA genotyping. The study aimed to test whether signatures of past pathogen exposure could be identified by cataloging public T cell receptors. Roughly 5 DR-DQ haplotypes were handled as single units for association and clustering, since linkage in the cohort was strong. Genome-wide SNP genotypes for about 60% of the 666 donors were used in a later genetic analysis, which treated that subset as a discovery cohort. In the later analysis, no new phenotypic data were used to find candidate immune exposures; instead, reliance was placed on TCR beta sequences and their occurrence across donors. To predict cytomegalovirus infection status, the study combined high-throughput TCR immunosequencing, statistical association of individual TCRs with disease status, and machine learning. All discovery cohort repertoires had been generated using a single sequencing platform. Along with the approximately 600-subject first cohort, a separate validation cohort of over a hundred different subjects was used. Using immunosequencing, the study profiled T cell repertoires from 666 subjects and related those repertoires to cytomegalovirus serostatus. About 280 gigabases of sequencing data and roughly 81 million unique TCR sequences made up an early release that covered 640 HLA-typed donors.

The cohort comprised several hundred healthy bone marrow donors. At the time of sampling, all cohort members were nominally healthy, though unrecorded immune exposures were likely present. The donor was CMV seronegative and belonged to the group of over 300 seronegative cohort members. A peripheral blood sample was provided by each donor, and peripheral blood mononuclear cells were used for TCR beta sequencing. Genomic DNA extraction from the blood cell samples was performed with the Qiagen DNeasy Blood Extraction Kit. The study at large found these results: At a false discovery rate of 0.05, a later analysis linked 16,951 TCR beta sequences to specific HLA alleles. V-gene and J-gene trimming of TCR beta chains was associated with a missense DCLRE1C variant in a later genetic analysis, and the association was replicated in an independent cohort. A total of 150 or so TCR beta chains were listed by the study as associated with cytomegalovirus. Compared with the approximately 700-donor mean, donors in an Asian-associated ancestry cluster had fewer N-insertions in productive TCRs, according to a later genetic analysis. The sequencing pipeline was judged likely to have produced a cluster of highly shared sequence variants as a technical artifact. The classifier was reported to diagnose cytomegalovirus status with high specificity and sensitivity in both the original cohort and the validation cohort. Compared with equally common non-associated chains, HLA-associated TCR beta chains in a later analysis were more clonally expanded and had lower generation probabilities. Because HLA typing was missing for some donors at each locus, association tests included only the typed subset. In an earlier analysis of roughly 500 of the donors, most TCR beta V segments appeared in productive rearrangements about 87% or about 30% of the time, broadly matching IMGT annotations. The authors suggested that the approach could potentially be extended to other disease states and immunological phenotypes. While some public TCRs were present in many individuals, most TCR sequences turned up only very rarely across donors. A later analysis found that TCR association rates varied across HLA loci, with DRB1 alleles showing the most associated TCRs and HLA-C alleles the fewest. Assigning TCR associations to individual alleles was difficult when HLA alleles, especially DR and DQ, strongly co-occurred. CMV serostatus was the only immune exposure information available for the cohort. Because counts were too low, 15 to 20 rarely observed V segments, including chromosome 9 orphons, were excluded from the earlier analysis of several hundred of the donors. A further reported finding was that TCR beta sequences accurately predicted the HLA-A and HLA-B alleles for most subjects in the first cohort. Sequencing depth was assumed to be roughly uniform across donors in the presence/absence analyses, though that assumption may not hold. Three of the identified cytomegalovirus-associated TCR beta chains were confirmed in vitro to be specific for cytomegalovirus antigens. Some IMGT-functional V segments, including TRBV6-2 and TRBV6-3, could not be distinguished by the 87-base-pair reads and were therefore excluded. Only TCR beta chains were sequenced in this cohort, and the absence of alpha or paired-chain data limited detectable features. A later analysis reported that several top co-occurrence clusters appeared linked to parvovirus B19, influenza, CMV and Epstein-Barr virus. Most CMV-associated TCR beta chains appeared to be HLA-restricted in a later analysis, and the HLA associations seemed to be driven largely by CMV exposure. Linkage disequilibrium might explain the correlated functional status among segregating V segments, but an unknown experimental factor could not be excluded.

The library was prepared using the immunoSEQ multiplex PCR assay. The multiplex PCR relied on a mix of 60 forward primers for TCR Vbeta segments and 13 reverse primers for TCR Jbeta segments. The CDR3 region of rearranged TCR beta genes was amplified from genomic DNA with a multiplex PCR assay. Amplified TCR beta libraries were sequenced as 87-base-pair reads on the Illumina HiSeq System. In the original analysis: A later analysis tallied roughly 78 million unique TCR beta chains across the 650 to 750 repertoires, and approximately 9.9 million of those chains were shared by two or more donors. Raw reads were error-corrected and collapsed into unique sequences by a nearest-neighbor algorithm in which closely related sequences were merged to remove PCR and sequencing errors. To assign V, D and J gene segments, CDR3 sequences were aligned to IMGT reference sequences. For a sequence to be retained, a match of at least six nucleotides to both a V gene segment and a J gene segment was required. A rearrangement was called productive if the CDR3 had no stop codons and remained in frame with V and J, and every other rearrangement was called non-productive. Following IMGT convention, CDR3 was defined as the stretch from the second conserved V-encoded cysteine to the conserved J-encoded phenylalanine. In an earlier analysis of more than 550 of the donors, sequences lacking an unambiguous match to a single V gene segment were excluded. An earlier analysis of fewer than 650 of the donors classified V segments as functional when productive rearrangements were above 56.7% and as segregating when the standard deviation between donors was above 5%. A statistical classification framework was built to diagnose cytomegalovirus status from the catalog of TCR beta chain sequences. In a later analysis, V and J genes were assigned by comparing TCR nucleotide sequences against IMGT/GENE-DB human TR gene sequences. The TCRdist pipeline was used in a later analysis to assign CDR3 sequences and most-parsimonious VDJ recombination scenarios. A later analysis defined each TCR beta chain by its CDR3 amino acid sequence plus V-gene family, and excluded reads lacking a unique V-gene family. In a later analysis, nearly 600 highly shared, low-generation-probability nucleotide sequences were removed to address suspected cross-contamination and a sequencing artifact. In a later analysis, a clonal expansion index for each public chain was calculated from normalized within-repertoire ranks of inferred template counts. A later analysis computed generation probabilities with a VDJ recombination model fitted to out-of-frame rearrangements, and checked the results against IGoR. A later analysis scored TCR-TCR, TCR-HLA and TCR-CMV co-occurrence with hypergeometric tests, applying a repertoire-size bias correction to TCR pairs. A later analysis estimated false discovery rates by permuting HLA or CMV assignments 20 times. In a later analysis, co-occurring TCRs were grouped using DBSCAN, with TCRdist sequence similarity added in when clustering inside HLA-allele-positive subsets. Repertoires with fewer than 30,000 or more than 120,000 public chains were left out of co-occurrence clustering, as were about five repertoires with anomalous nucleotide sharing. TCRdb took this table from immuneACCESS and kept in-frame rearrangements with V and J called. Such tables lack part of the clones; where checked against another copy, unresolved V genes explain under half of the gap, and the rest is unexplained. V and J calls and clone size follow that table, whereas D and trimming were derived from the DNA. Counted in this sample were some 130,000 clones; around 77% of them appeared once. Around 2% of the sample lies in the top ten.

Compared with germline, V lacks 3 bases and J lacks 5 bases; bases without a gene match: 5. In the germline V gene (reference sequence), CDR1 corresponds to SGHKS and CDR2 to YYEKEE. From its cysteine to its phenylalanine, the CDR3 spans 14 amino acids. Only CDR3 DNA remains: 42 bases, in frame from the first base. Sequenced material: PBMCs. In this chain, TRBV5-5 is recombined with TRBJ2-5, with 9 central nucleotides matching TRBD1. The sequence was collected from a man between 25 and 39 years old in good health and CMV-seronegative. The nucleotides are TGTGCCAGCAGCTACGGGACAGGGCTGGAGACCCAGTACTTC. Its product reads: CASSYGTGLETQYF.